This passage covers 7 T cell receptor beta chains from one sample sequenced in a study of blood T cell repertoires in COVID-19. Clones were read by immunoSEQ multiplex PCR, and TCRdb kept only the in-frame ones, dropping some. The data contain 250,000 to 350,000 clones, roughly 85% of them singletons. The sequenced sample was PBMCs or T cells enriched from blood (not recorded which). The receptors derive from a woman in her forties or fifties who had recovered from COVID-19.

This chain links TRBV3-1 (or the pseudogene TRBV3-2) with TRBJ2-2, with D unresolved. Between the trimmed V and J ends, which lost 1 base and 4 bases, there was a span of 19 bases. Germline values: CDR1 LGHDT, CDR2 YNNKEL (reference sequence). This CDR3 is 18 amino acids long. The chain's CDR3 is CASSQGLLGSPLTGELFF. The CDR3 DNA reads TGTGCCAGCAGCCAAGGGTTGTTGGGCAGCCCCCTCACCGGGGAGCTGTTTTTT.

This clone was observed a handful of times. This chain joins TRBV6-5 and TRBJ1-2, with D unresolved. Trimming removed 6 bases from V and 0 bases from J, with 8 bases in between. Germline V CDR1 and CDR2: MNHEY, SVGAGI. This CDR3 spans 13 amino acids. CDR3 DNA sequence: TGTGCCAGCAGCAAGGGAGCTAACTATGGCTACACCTTC. This gives the protein CASSKGANYGYTF.

About this clone itself: The same CDR3 also results from other DNA sequences found in this sample. The chain is built from TRBV18 and TRBJ2-7, with D unclear. Germline CDR1 reads KGHSH; CDR2 reads LQKENI. V lost 3 bases to trimming and J lost 0 bases, with 6 bases between them. The CDR3 is 13 residues long. The DNA for the CDR3 is TGTGCCAGCTCACCTCCTTCCTCCTACGAGCAGTACTTC. It yields the protein CASSPPSSYEQYF.

This rearrangement joins TRBV30 to TRBJ2-4; maybe TRBD2 (5 bases). Germline V gene sequence: CDR1 GTSNPN, CDR2 SVGIG (reference sequence). The CDR3 sequence is 13 residues long. Trimming cost V 2 bases and J 7 bases, with 12 bases left between them. CDR3 sequence: CAWSTRWRNIQYF. The CDR3 bases are TGTGCCTGGAGTACGAGGTGGAGGAACATTCAGTACTTC.

This chain connects TRBV28 to TRBJ1-2; tentative D call: TRBD1 (5 bases). The CDR3 extends over 12 amino acids. Trimming removed 8 bases at V and 6 bases at J, with 13 bases between. In germline, CDR1 is MDHEN, CDR2 SYDVKM. In DNA, the CDR3 is TGTGCCAGCGGGGGGAGGGTGCATGGCTACACCTTC. Protein sequence: CASGGRVHGYTF.

This chain links TRBV11-2 with TRBJ2-7; 11 nucleotides agree with TRBD2. Per the germline V gene, CDR1 is SGHAT and CDR2 is FQNNGV. Trimming at V came to 5 bases and at J to 3 bases, leaving 9 bases not matched to a gene. CDR3 length: 16 residues. CDR3 DNA: TGTGCCAGCAGCCGCATTAGCGGGAGGGCCCTCTACGAGCAGTACTTC. Translating gives CASSRISGRALYEQYF.

This sequence joins TRBV7-3 and TRBJ2-2; TRBD1 matches at 8 bases. Trimming took 5 bases from V and 6 from J; bases not matched to a gene: 5. CDR1 SGHTA and CDR2 FQGTGA come from the germline V gene. The CDR3 totals 14 residues. CDR3 loop: CASSLTGAPGELFF. The CDR3 nucleotides read TGTGCCAGCAGCCTGACAGGGGCGCCCGGGGAGCTGTTTTTT. Complete variable domain (other parts from reference TRBV7-3 and TRBJ2-2): GAGVSQTPSNKVTEKGKYVELRCDPISGHTALYWYRQSLGQGPEFLIYFQGTGAADDSGLPNDRFFAVRPEGSVSTLKIQRTERGDSAVYLCASSLTGAPGELFFGEGSRLTVL.